Each of the 2 T cell receptor beta chains below was sequenced from the same sample in a study of T cell changes during pregnancy in multiple sclerosis. Sequenced by immunoSEQ multiplex PCR; TCRdb stores in-frame clones only, minus some. The sample contains approximately 100,000 clones, approximately 90% of which appear only once. Sequences were derived from peripheral blood, sampled after pregnancy. The receptors derive from a female donor with multiple sclerosis, enrolled in a pregnancy study.

The chain links TRBV4-1 to TRBJ2-7; D ambiguous. Germline CDR1 reads MGHRA; CDR2 reads YSYEKL. This CDR3 comprises 14 residues. Trimming cost V 0 bases and J 9 bases, with 15 bases left between them. The CDR3 bases are TGCGCCAGCAGCCAAGATCCCGCACAGCCAGGGCAGTACTTC. This gives the protein CASSQDPAQPGQYF.

This clone has only one observation. At one end, the junction sequence differs from germline, possibly due to a read error. The V and J genes are TRBV9 and TRBJ2-3; perhaps TRBD2 as D (6 bases). This CDR3 region has 14 residues. CDR1 and CDR2 from the germline V gene are SGDLS and YYNGEE. The CDR3 sequence is CASTVGAGTDTQYF. CDR3 DNA: TGTGCCAGCACCGTAGGTGCGGGAACAGATACGCAGTATTTT.